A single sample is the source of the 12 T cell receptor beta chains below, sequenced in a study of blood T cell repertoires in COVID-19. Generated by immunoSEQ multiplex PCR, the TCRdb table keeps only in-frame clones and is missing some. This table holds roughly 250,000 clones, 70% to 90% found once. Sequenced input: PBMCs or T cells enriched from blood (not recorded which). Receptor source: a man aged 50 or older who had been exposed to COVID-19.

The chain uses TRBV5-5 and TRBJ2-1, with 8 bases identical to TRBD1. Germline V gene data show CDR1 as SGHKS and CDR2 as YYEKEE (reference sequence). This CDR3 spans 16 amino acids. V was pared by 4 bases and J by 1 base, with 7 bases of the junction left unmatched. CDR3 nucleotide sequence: TGTGCCAGCAGCCCGACGACAGGGGAGTCCTACAATGAGCAGTTCTTC. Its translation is CASSPTTGESYNEQFF.

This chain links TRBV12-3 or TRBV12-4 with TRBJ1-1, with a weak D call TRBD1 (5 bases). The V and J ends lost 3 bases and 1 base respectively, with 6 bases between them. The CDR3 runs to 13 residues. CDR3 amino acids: CASSFQGNTEAFF. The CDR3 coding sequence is TGTGCCAGCAGTTTTCAGGGGAACACTGAAGCTTTCTTT.

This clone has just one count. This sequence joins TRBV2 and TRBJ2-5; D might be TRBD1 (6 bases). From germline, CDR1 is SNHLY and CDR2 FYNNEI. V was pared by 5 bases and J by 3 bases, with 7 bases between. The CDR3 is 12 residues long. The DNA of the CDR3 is TGTGCCAGCAGTTGGACAGAAGAGACCCAGTACTTC. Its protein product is CASSWTEETQYF.

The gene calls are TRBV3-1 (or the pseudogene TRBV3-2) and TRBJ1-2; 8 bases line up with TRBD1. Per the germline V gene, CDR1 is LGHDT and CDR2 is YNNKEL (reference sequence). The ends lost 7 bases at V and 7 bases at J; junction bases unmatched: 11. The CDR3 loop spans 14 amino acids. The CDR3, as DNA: TGTGCCAGCACCTCAGCGGACAGGGTTGGTGGCTACACCTTC. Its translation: CASTSADRVGGYTF.

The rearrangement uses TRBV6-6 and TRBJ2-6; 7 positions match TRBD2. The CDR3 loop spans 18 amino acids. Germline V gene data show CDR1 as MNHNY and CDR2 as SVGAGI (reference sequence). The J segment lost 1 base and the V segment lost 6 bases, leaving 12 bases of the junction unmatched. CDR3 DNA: TGTGCCAGCAGACGACTAGCTCAGATATTTTCTGGGGCCAACGTCCTGACTTTC. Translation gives CASRRLAQIFSGANVLTF.

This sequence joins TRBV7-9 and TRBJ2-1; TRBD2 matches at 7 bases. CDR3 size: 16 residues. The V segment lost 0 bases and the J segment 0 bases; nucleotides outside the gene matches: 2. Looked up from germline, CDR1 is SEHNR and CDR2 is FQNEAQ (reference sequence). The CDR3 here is CASSLALAVSYNEQFF. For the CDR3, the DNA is TGTGCCAGCAGCTTAGCGCTAGCGGTCTCCTACAATGAGCAGTTCTTC.

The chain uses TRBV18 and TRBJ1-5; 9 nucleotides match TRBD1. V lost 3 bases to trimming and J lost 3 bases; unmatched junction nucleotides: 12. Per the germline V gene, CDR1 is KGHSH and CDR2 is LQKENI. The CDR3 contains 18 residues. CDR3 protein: CASSPFRTGQGFNQPQHF. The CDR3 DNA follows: TGTGCCAGCTCACCCTTCCGGACGGGACAGGGCTTCAATCAGCCCCAGCATTTT.

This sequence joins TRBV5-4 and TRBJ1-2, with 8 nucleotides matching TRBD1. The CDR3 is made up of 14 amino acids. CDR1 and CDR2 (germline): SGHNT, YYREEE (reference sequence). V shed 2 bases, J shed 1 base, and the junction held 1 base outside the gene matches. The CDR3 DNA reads TGTGCCAGCAGCTTAGGACAGGGTAACTATGGCTACACCTTC. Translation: CASSLGQGNYGYTF. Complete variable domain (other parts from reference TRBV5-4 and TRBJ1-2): ETGVTQSPTHLIKTRGQQVTLRCSSQSGHNTVSWYQQALGQGPQFIFQYYREEENGRGNFPPRFSGLQFPNYSSELNVNALELDDSALYLCASSLGQGNYGYTFGSGTRLTVV.

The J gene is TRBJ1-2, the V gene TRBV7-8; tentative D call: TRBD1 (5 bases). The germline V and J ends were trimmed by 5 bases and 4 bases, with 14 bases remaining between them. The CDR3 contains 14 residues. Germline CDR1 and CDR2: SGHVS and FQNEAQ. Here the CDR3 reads CASSLSQEFYGYTF. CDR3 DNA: TGTGCCAGCAGCCTCTCACAGGAGTTCTATGGCTACACCTTC.

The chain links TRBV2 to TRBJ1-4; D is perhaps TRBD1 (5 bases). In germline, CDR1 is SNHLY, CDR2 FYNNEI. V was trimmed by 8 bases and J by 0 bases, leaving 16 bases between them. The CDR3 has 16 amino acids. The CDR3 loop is CASRARERTTNEKLFF. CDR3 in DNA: TGTGCCAGCCGGGCCAGGGAAAGAACAACTAATGAAAAACTGTTTTTT.

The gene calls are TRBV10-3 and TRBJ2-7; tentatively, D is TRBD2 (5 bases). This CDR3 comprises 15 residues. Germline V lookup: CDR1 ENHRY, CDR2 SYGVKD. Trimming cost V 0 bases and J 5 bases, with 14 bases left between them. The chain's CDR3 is CAISESIEGYHEQYV. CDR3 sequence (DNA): TGTGCCATCAGTGAGTCGATCGAGGGATATCACGAGCAGTACGTC.

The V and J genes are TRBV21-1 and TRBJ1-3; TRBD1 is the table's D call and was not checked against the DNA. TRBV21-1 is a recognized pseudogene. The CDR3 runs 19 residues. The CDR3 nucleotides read TGTGCCAGCAGCAAATCTCAAAAGGGGATCCCCTTTCCTGGAAACACCATATATTTT. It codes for CASSKSQKGIPFPGNTIYF.